This TCR beta chain was retrieved from a study of blood T cells in healthy people across ages. Germline V gives CDR1 SGHDT, CDR2 YYEEEE. This CDR3 comprises 14 residues. Combining a sample-barcoded 5' primer with a J-beta primer mix, a second PCR ran for about 6 to 12 cycles. Each CDR3 protein is one row after TCRdb ran MiXCR on the 5' RACE reads. The table lists about 2 million distinct CDR3 sequences, 49% of them singletons. Peripheral blood samples of roughly 10 milliliters were drawn from each donor. The TCR sequence derives from a woman between 40 and 55 years old in good health. The V call is TRBV5-6, the J call TRBJ2-4; tentatively, D is TRBD2 (7 bases). TRBJ2-5 explains the end of the DNA better; the J call may be wrong. Sample: blood. The CDR3 is CASSWGGLRETQYF. For the CDR3, the DNA is TGTGCCAGCAGCTGGGGGGGGCTGAGAGAGACCCAGTACTTC.